This T cell receptor beta chain derives from a study of beta chain features in type 1 diabetes. Study-level points and caveats: Type 1 diabetes patients had TCRB CDR3s that were shorter (moderately but significantly so) in all four CD4+ subsets.

Every bit of the isolated RNA underwent reverse transcription, so sequencing read expressed TCRB transcripts. The assay was immunoSEQ multiplex PCR, and TCRdb's table has in-frame clones only and misses some. The profile shows under 300,000 clones, 11% of them singletons. In this sample, this clone turned up a few times. Its antigen is as yet unknown. The CDR3 totals 14 residues. V lost 0 bases and J lost 6; bases outside the gene matches: 4. Germline V CDR1 and CDR2: SGDLS, YYNGEE. This sequence was found in a young man with type 1 diabetes. Sequenced material: naive CD4+ T cells from blood. V gene TRBV9 combines with J gene TRBJ1-1, with 8 bases fitting TRBD1. The CDR3 reads CASSVAQGASEAFF. CDR3 coding DNA: TGTGCCAGCAGCGTAGCTCAGGGGGCGTCTGAAGCTTTCTTT.